The clone carrying this T cell receptor beta chain came up many times. Its matching antigen is unknown. The sample originates from a study of breast tumors, draining lymph nodes, adjacent tissues. Study-wide points: Tumor T cell lymph node origin was a supported hypothesis, not proven. Tumor TCR diversity was below lymph nodes but above nontumor tissue. Tumor and nontumor repertoires were significantly more similar in luminal-like than in basal-like breast cancer.

Via MiXCR, TCRdb re-called the multiplex PCR reads, giving one row per CDR3 protein. This sample has fewer than 85,000 distinct CDR3 sequences, with under 25% found just once. The lymph nodes were axillary draining lymph nodes from breast cancer patients. Per the germline V gene, CDR1 is LNHDA and CDR2 is SQIVND (reference sequence). The CDR3 length is 14 residues. Trimming stripped 3 bases from V and 0 bases from J, with 9 bases between. The V gene is TRBV19, the J gene TRBJ2-7; D gene unclear. The material sequenced was axillary lymph node tissue. This sequence was found in a female donor with breast cancer. Some clones in this sample may be carry-over from other donors' samples. The CDR3 DNA is TGTGCCAGTAGTATTTCGGCAGTCTCCTACGAGCAGTACTTC. Translation gives CASSISAVSYEQYF.